This T cell receptor beta chain was sequenced during a study of blood T cell repertoires in COVID-19 (dated by TCRdb to about 2020). The study in broad terms: Samples from collaborators originated in the United States, Italy and Spain and spanned both the acute and convalescent phases of COVID-19. The prospective study material was composed of cDNA or gDNA derived from T cells, B-cell-depleted T cells, or PBMCs. The dataset comprised deeply sampled blood TCRbeta repertoires from subjects exposed to, actively infected with, or recovered from COVID-19. A freely available public database, intended as a resource for researchers studying the immune response to SARS-CoV-2, is where the repertoires were released. Samples were obtained from the ongoing ImmuneRACE study (first 160 participants) and from roughly 1,300 subjects provided by 6 global collaborators. A de-identified subject ID, COVID-19 status, age in years and sex were almost always included in the sample metadata. Where available, HLA class I and class II types were obtained from metadata supplied by the sample provider rather than from assay-based typing.

With respect to this clone: Its antigen is unknown. No qualities accompany the bases; no much larger clone lies one base away.

TCRbeta CDR3 regions were amplified from genomic DNA by means of the immunoSEQ Assay, a bias-controlled multiplex PCR. As for how the authors treated the data: The number of nucleated cells in each sample was estimated by amplification of reference gene primers within the assay. Sequence reads were collapsed and filtered to measure the absolute abundance of every unique TCRbeta CDR3 rearrangement. For each sample, productive Simpson clonality was calculated by taking the square root of Simpson's diversity index across productive rearrangements. Here the immuneACCESS table is served through TCRdb, limited to in-frame sequences with V and J called. Missing clones are a known gap in these copies; in checked studies unresolved V genes cover under half, and the rest lacks a known reason. That table gives V, J and clone size, and the DNA gave D and trimming. Present in this sample are more than 50,000 clones, roughly 93% of which were seen just once. The top ten hold approximately 1.5% of the sample.

The CDR3 has 13 amino acids, counting the end cysteine and phenylalanine. Only the CDR3 region is kept as DNA, spanning 39 bases read in frame from base 1. The germline V gene encodes CDR1 SGDLS and CDR2 YYNGEE. Trimmed from V: 4 bases; trimmed from J: 3 bases; junction bases lacking a gene match: 2. The paper's findings and limits, for the study overall: The quantity of clinical and demographic metadata differed by source and by participant and was supplied without curation.

Each collaborating institution followed its own protocols to collect whole blood in K2EDTA tubes. For TCRbeta analysis, collaborators shipped samples in one of three forms: frozen whole blood, isolated PBMCs, or DNA extracted from either of those sample types. The sequence links TRBV9 to TRBJ2-3; 7 bases in between match TRBD2. The sequence came from a human donor in a cohort sampled during active COVID-19. Sample: peripheral blood. The nucleotide sequence reads TGTGCCAGCAGCAGGGACTATACAGATACGCAGTATTTT. It specifies CASSRDYTDTQYF.